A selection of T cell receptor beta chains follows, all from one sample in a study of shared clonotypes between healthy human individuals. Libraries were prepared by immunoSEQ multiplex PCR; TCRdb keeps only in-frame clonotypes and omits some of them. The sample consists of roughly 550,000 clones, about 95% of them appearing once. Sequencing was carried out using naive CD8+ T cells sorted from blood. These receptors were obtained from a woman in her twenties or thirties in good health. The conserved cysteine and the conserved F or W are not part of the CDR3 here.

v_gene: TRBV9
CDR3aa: ASSVGGDTGELF

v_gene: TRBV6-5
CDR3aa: ASSTRGPGELF

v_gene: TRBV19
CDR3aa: ASRIDRDHYEQY

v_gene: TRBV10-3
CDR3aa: AISEFSVGEVYGEQF

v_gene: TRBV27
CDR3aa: ASSLGIAYEQY

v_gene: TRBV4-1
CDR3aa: ASSQEISSRQGVN

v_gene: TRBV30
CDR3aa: AWSTTGVGTEAF

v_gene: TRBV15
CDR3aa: ATSRDRGTLRGELF

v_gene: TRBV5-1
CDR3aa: ASSPRLGRRSYEQY

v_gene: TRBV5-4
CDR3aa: ASVEGRAYNEQF

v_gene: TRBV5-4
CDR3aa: ASSSDRALGETQY

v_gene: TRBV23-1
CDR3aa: ASSQSPETYNEQF

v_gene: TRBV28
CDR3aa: ASSPLAGRAEQY

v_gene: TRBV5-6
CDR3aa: ASSLAPGGSPEQY

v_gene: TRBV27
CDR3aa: ASSLRQGDQPQH

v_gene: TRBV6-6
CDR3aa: ASSYSEASSYNEQF

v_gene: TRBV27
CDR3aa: ASSYSSGPTYEQY

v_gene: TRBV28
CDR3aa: ASSTDTINTEAF

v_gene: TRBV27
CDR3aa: ASTPGTGGTGELF

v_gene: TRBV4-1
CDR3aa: ASSQVTAPNEQF

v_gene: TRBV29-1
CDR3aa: SVHDSYEQY

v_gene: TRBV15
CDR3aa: ATSTSPGLAGRGETQY

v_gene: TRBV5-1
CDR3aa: ASSLEPTGKDTEAF

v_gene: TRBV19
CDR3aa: ASTAGTGGFEQY

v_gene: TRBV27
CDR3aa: ASSFGTPVYNEQF

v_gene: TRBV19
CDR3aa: ASSIWGGTEAF

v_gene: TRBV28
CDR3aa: ASSLPPAGGGESYEQY

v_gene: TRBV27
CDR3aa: ASSPEASGTYEQY

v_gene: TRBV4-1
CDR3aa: ASSHGLAETDTQY

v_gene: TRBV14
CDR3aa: ASSGSGGGDEQY

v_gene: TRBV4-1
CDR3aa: ASSRMTAYNEQF